This T cell receptor beta chain was recovered during a study of cytomegalovirus exposure and HLA in healthy donors. CDR1 MGHDK and CDR2 SYGVNS come from the germline V gene. V was cut by 0 bases and J by 4 bases, with 9 bases left in between. The CDR3 loop spans 14 amino acids. PCR amplification relied on 60 Vbeta primers (plus 13 Jbeta primers). Sequenced by immunoSEQ multiplex PCR; TCRdb stores in-frame clones only, minus some. Found here are roughly 130,000 clones, roughly 8.3% of them singletons; the top ten hold 4.5% to 7%. The TCR sequence derives from a man in his forties in good health and CMV-seronegative. V is TRBV25-1 and J is TRBJ1-2, with D perhaps TRBD1 (5 bases). Sequencing was performed on PBMCs. The CDR3 region is CASSEYAGSYGYTF. The CDR3 DNA follows: TGTGCCAGCAGTGAATACGCAGGGTCCTATGGCTACACCTTC.